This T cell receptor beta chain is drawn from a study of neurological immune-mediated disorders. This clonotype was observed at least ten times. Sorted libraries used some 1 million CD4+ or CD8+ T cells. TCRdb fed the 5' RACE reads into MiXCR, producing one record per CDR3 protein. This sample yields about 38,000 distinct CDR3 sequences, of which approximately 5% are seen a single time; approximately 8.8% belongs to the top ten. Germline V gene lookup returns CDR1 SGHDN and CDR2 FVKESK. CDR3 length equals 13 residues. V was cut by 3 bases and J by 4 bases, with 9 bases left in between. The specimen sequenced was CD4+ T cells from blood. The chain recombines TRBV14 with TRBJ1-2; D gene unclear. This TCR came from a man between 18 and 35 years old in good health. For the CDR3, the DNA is TGTGCCAGCAGCCACGAAACAGCCTATGGCTACACCTTC. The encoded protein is CASSHETAYGYTF.